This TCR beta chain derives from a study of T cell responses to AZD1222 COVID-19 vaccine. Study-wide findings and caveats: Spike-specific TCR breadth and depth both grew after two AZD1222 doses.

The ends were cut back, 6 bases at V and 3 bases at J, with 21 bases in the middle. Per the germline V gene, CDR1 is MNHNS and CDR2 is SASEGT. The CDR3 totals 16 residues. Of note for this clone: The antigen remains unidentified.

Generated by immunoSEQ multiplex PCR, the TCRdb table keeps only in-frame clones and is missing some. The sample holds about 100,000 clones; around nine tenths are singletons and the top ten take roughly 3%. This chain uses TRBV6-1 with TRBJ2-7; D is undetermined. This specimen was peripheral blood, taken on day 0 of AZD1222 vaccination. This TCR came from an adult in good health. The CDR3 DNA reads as TGTGCCAGCAGCGAAACAGTGGGGTTCGGTAGCTACGAGCAGTACTTC. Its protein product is CASSETVGFGSYEQYF.